This entry lists 22 T cell receptor beta chains sequenced from one sample in a study of blood T cell repertoires in COVID-19. The protocol was immunoSEQ multiplex PCR, while the TCRdb copy is restricted to in-frame clones and leaves out a portion. This sample carries more than 150,000 clones, approximately 82% of them seen once, and the ten largest clones take approximately 13%. Sequenced sample: peripheral blood. These receptors all stem from a man in his 70s who had recovered from COVID-19.

J is TRBJ1-2 and V is TRBV27; weak D call: TRBD1 (6 bases). The CDR3 is 16 amino acids. The germline gives CDR1 MNHEY, CDR2 SMNVEV (reference sequence). Trimming pared 4 bases from V and 0 bases from J, leaving 15 bases between. Here the CDR3 reads CASSSDSSPTNYGYTF. The CDR3 region has the DNA TGTGCCAGCAGTTCGGACAGTTCTCCAACTAACTATGGCTACACCTTC.

V is TRBV6-1 and J is TRBJ1-2, with a tentative D call TRBD1 (6 bases). The CDR3 sequence is 16 residues long. Germline values: CDR1 MNHNS, CDR2 SASEGT. Trimming pared 4 bases from V and 0 bases from J, leaving 15 bases between. DNA of the CDR3: TGTGCCAGCAGTGGGAGGGGGGGTTCGTCTAACTATGGCTACACCTTC. As protein: CASSGRGGSSNYGYTF.

The V gene is TRBV28, the J gene TRBJ1-1; possible D gene TRBD1, 6 bases. Trimming removed 7 bases at V and 4 bases at J, with 7 bases between. This CDR3 spans 11 amino acids. Looked up from germline, CDR1 is MDHEN and CDR2 is SYDVKM. CDR3 sequence reads: CASKTGTEAFF. CDR3 DNA: TGTGCCAGCAAGACAGGCACTGAAGCTTTCTTT. Supplemented by reference TRBV28 and TRBJ1-1, the full variable domain reads DVKVTQSSRYLVKRTGEKVFLECVQDMDHENMFWYRQDPGLGLRLIYFSYDVKMKEKGDIPEGYSVSREKKERFSLILESASTNQTSMYLCASKTGTEAFFGQGTRLTVV.

The genes are TRBV7-9 and TRBJ1-4; 12 bases are a match to TRBD1. CDR3 length: 16 amino acids. Losses at the gene ends were 5 bases for V and 5 bases for J; bases not matched to a gene: 6. Germline CDR1 is SEHNR and CDR2 is FQNEAQ (reference sequence). This chain's CDR3 is CASSPGTGGLNEKLFF. The DNA of the CDR3 is TGTGCCAGCAGCCCGGGGACAGGGGGCTTGAATGAAAAACTGTTTTTT.

The chain employs TRBV18 and TRBJ2-7; 10 bases match TRBD2. Trimming at V came to 5 bases and at J to 0 bases, leaving 7 bases not matched to a gene. Germline loops: CDR1 KGHSH, CDR2 LQKENI. The CDR3 consists of 16 residues. CDR3 DNA sequence: TGTGCCAGCTCAGGACTAGCGGATACTAGCTCCTACGAGCAGTACTTC. Translating gives CASSGLADTSSYEQYF.

The rearrangement joins TRBV5-1 to TRBJ2-5, with 7 bases aligning to TRBD2. Losses at the gene ends were 2 bases for V and 2 bases for J; bases not matched to a gene: 3. There are 14 residues in the CDR3. Germline values: CDR1 SGHRS, CDR2 YFSETQ. CDR3 nucleotide sequence: TGCGCCAGCAGCTTACTAGCGACACAAGAGACCCAGTACTTC. The encoded protein is CASSLLATQETQYF.

This chain connects TRBV19 to TRBJ2-7; D is possibly TRBD2 (5 bases). CDR3 size: 13 residues. Looked up from germline, CDR1 is LNHDA and CDR2 is SQIVND (reference sequence). Trimming shortened V by 3 bases and J by 3 bases, and 9 bases separated the two germline ends. CDR3 DNA sequence: TGTGCCAGTAGTATTGGGAGTTACTACGAGCAGTACTTC. Protein sequence: CASSIGSYYEQYF.

The V gene is TRBV3-1 (or the pseudogene TRBV3-2), the J gene TRBJ1-4; D remains unclear. The V gene's germline CDR1 is LGHDT and CDR2 YNNKEL (reference sequence). The CDR3 has 12 residues. V was clipped by 7 bases and J by 0 bases, with 3 bases between them. This chain's CDR3 is CASTSTNEKLFF. For the CDR3, the DNA is TGTGCCAGCACCTCAACTAATGAAAAACTGTTTTTT.

J is TRBJ2-1 and V is TRBV5-4; 14 bases are a match to TRBD2. This CDR3 has 15 residues. The junction had 6 bases not matched to a gene; V was cut back by 4 bases and J by 9 bases. Germline V gene sequence: CDR1 SGHNT, CDR2 YYREEE (reference sequence). Here the CDR3 reads CASSVGTSGSAEQFF. As DNA, the CDR3 is TGTGCCAGCAGCGTCGGGACTAGCGGGAGCGCTGAGCAGTTCTTC.

This chain links TRBV7-3 with TRBJ2-7; D may be TRBD2 (6 bases). Trimming left V 0 bases short and J 4 bases short, with 13 bases between. The CDR3 extends over 15 amino acids. Germline lookup yields CDR1 SGHTA and CDR2 FQGTGA. CDR3 loop: CASSLTGLPSYEQYF. DNA of the CDR3: TGTGCCAGCAGCTTAACAGGACTACCTTCTTACGAGCAGTACTTC.

The chain employs TRBV11-3 and TRBJ2-2; no clear D. Germline CDR1 SGHNT, CDR2 YENEEA. Trimming took 5 bases from V and 4 from J, leaving 11 bases between them. This CDR3 is built from 14 residues. The CDR3 sequence: CASSVGPRTGELFF. The DNA for the CDR3 is TGTGCCAGCAGCGTAGGGCCCCGCACCGGGGAGCTGTTTTTT. The full variable domain, in which reference TRBV11-3 and TRBJ2-2 provide the parts outside the CDR3, is EAGVVQSPRYKIIEKKQPVAFWCNPISGHNTLYWYLQNLGQGPELLIRYENEEAVDDSQLPKDRFSAERLKGVDSTLKIQPAELGDSAVYLCASSVGPRTGELFFGEGSRLTVL.

J is TRBJ2-7 and V is TRBV5-4; 7 bases align to TRBD1. Per germline, CDR1 SGHNT and CDR2 YYREEE (reference sequence). There are 15 residues in the CDR3. Trimming removed 5 bases from V and 0 bases from J; junction bases left unmatched: 8. The CDR3 loop is CASSQRQGYSYEQYF. In DNA, the CDR3 is TGTGCCAGCAGTCAGAGACAGGGCTACTCCTACGAGCAGTACTTC.

J is TRBJ2-1 and V is TRBV3-1 (or the pseudogene TRBV3-2); tentatively, D is TRBD1 (5 bases). V was trimmed by 4 bases and J by 5 bases, leaving 18 bases between them. The CDR3 length is 16 residues. Germline V lookup: CDR1 LGHDT, CDR2 YNNKEL (reference sequence). The CDR3 DNA follows: TGTGCCAGCAGCCTAACACGCAGGGTCAGCCACAATGAGCAGTTCTTC. This encodes CASSLTRRVSHNEQFF.

This clone came up a few times. The chain uses TRBV5-1 and TRBJ2-7; 8 bases match TRBD1. Looked up from germline, CDR1 is SGHRS and CDR2 is YFSETQ. V shed 1 base and J 7 bases; nucleotides not matched to a gene: 16. The CDR3 is 17 residues long. Here the CDR3 reads CASSLRFAGGASVEQYF. Written as DNA, the CDR3 is TGCGCCAGCAGCTTGAGGTTTGCAGGGGGCGCTTCAGTTGAGCAGTACTTC. Full variable domain (outside the CDR3, taken from reference TRBV5-1 and TRBJ2-7): KAGVTQTPRYLIKTRGQQVTLSCSPISGHRSVSWYQQTPGQGLQFLFEYFSETQRNKGNFPGRFSGRQFSNSRSEMNVSTLELGDSALYLCASSLRFAGGASVEQYFGPGTRLTVT.

The rearrangement links TRBV7-9 to TRBJ2-5; 7 nucleotides match TRBD2. The CDR3 totals 13 residues. V was pared by 5 bases and J by 5 bases, with 5 bases of the junction left unmatched. CDR1 SEHNR and CDR2 FQNEAQ come from the germline V gene (reference sequence). The CDR3 protein is CASSNWGGETQYF. As DNA, the CDR3 is TGTGCCAGCAGCAACTGGGGGGGTGAGACCCAGTACTTC.

The CDR3 DNA follows: TGTGCCATCCGGGCGAGCGGGCCACTCTACGAGCAGTACTTC. Its translation is CAIRASGPLYEQYF. This chain uses TRBV10-3 with TRBJ2-7, with D maybe TRBD2 (6 bases). The V end lost 8 bases, the J end lost 3 bases, and 17 bases lay between the germline ends. Germline CDR1 reads ENHRY; CDR2 reads SYGVKD. The CDR3 runs to 14 residues.

This clone was observed a few times. This sequence joins TRBV9 and TRBJ1-2; D is unclear. Germline CDR1 SGDLS, CDR2 YYNGEE. Trimming removed 6 bases at V and 3 bases at J, with 12 bases between. CDR3 length: 13 amino acids. The chain's CDR3 is CASNKDADYGYTF. The CDR3 DNA reads as TGTGCCAGCAACAAAGACGCGGACTATGGCTACACCTTC.

The chain carries TRBV7-9 and TRBJ2-1; perhaps TRBD1 as D (6 bases). CDR3 size: 13 residues. Germline CDR1 SEHNR, CDR2 FQNEAQ (reference sequence). Trimming removed 1 base at V and 7 bases at J, with 8 bases between. Written as DNA, the CDR3 is TGTGCCAGCAGCTTAGAGCAGGGGAATGAGCAGTTCTTC. Its translation is CASSLEQGNEQFF.

The gene calls are TRBV3-1 (or the pseudogene TRBV3-2) and TRBJ2-2, with 7 bases matching TRBD2. The CDR3 has 15 amino acids. V dropped 6 bases and J dropped 1; count of bases not matched to a gene: 5. Germline lookup yields CDR1 LGHDT and CDR2 YNNKEL (reference sequence). The CDR3, as DNA: TGTGCCAGCAGGTCCTCTAGCGGGAACACCGGGGAGCTGTTTTTT. It codes for CASRSSSGNTGELFF.

The V and J genes are TRBV15 and TRBJ2-1, with 8 positions matching TRBD2. CDR1 is LNHNV, CDR2 YYDKDF, per germline (reference sequence). The junction had 7 bases not matched to a gene; V was cut back by 3 bases and J by 0 bases. This CDR3 spans 17 amino acids. CDR3 DNA sequence: TGTGCCACCAGCAGGTTATTTAGCGGGGTCTCCTACAATGAGCAGTTCTTC. Translation gives CATSRLFSGVSYNEQFF.

As regards this clone: This same CDR3 is encoded by further DNA sequences in the sample. This chain connects TRBV14 to TRBJ1-6, with unresolved D. Trimming removed 1 base from V and 4 bases from J, with 5 bases in between. The V gene's germline CDR1 is SGHDN and CDR2 FVKESK. The CDR3 loop spans 14 amino acids. The CDR3, as DNA: TGTGCCAGCAGCCAAGGGCAGTATAATTCACCCCTCCACTTT. It translates to CASSQGQYNSPLHF.

The genes are TRBV6-5 and TRBJ2-7, with 9 bases that match TRBD1. Trimming at V came to 7 bases and at J to 4 bases, leaving 8 bases not matched to a gene. This CDR3 has 14 amino acids. Germline V gene data show CDR1 as MNHEY and CDR2 as SVGAGI. DNA of the CDR3: TGTGCCAGCACAGCGGGACAGGGTACTTACGAGCAGTACTTC. It specifies CASTAGQGTYEQYF.